This TCR beta chain came from a study of T cell repertoires in cytomegalovirus infection. As for the study in general: Peptides in the study included HLA-C-restricted and HLA-B-restricted CMV epitopes. A matching HLA type, together with CMV infection, was signaled by public TCR beta signatures.

Study-wide results and limits: Carriage of CMV together with the relevant HLA was identifiable through cumulative public TCR beta family frequency. Predominance within the ex vivo response was attributable to HLA-C-restricted CMV-specific TCR beta clonotypes.

Via MiXCR, TCRdb re-called the reads, giving one row per CDR3 protein. The sample carries about a million distinct CDR3 sequences, 31% recorded once. Comments on this clonotype: Its specificity is unknown.

CDR1 and CDR2 from the germline V gene are SGHAT and FQNNGV. Trimming removed 3 bases from V and 8 bases from J; junction bases left unmatched: 12. This CDR3 spans 17 amino acids. The receptor comes from a human donor in good health (CMV status not recorded). Some clones in this sample may be carry-over from other donors' samples. This material consisted of cultured CD8+ T cells from PBMCs, taken from culture after CMV antigen stimulation. The chain couples TRBV11-2 to TRBJ2-1, with 11 bases that match TRBD2. The CDR3 nucleotides read TGTGCCAGCAGCTTCTATATAGCGGGGGGGCCTGGCGATGAGCAGTTCTTC. Amino acids: CASSFYIAGGPGDEQFF.